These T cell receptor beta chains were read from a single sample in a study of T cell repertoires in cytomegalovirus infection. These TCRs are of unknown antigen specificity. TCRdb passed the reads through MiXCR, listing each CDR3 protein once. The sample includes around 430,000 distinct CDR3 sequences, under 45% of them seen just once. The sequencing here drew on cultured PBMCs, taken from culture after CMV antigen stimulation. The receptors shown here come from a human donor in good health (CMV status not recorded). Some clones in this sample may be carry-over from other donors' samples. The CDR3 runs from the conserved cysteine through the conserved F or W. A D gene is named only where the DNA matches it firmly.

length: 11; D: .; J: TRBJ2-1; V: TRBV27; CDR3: CASMDPPRQFF
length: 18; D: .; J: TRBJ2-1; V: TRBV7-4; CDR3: CASSLNGPTHLGGDEQFF
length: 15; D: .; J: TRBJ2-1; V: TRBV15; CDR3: CATSGGPLSYNEQFF
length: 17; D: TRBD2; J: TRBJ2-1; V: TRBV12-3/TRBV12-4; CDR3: CASSSHYSGTSIDEQFF
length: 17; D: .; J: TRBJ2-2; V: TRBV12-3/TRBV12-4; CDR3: CASSLRLRGKGTGELFF
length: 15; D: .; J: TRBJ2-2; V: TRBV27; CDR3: CASSLVDPNTGELFF
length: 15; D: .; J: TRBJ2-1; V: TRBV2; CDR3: CASSELAPRLNEQFF
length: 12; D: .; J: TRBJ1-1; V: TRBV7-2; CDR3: CASSLASSRTFF
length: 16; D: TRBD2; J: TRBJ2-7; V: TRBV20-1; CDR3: CSARDPGLAGTYEQYF
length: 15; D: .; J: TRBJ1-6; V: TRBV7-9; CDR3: CASSLRTVGDSPLHF
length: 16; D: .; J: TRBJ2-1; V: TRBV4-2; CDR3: CASSRNGASSYNEQFF
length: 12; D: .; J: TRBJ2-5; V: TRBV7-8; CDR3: CASSWGPETQYF
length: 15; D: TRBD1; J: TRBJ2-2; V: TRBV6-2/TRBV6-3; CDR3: CASSSTGGTTGELFF
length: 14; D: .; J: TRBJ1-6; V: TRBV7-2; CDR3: CASSSGSYNSPLHF
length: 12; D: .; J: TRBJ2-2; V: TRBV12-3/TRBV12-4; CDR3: CATNLVTGELFF
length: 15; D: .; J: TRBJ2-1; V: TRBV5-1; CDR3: CASSDPGGARVEQFF
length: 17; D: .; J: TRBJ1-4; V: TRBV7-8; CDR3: CASSLASGGWSFEKLFF
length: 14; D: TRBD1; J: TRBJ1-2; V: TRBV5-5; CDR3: CASSTRQGANGYTF
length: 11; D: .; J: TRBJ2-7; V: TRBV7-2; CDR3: CASRDRNEQYF
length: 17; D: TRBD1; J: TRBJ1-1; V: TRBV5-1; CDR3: CASSRGDRGRRVTEAFF
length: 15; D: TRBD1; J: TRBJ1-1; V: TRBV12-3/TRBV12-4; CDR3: CASSQQGAYGTEAFF
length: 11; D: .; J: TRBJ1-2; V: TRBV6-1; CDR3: CASSEGYGYTF
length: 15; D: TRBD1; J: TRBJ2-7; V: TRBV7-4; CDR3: CASSPGQGVYYEQYF
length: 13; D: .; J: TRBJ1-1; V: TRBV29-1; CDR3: CSVAGRLNTEAFF
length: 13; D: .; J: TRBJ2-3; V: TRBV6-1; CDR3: CASNKRLTDTQYF
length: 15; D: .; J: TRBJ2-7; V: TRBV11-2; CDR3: CASSLGRGASYEQYF
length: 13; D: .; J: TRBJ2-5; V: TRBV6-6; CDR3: CASSYSIQETQYF
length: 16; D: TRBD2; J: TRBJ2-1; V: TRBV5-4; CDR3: CASGTSLGPMSNEQFF
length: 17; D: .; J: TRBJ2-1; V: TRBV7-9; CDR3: CASSFMLGGLSYNEQFF
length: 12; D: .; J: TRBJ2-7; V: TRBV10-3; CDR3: CAIRNGPYEQYF
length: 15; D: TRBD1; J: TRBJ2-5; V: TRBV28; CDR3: CASSAYRGRSGAQYF
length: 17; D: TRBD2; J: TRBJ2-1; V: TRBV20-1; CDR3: CSAHETSGRSSYNEQFF
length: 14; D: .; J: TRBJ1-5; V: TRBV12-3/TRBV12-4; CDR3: CASSPNGYNQPQHF
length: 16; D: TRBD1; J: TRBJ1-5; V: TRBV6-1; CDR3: CASRSTGTASNQPQHF
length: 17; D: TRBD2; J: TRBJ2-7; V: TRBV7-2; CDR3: CASSRTSGGPLNYEQYF
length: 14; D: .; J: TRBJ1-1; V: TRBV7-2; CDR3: CDSSRRQVNTEAFF
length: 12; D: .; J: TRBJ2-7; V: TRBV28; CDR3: CASRKPPQFQYF
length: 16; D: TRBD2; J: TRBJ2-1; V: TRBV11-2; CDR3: CASSFAPLAGVNEQFF
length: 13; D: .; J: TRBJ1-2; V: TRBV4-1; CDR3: CASSQELEDGYTF
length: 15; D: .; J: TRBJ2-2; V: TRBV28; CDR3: CASTLWRGNTGELFF
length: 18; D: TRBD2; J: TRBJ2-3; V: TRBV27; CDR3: CASSPLAGGLKSTDTQYF
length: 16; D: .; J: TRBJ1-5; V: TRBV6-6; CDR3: CASRDQGLAGNQPQHF